This TCR beta chain comes out of a study of response to subunit inactivated influenza vaccine. TCRdb itself ran the RT-PCR reads through MiXCR, one entry per CDR3 protein. The sample carries over 650,000 distinct CDR3 sequences, roughly 18% recorded once. Study-wide findings and caveats: Authors suggested each seasonal influenza vaccination recruits few new T cells.

Per the germline V gene, CDR1 is SGHAT and CDR2 is FQNNGV. The CDR3 contains 12 residues. Trimming took 5 bases from V and 4 from J, leaving 8 bases between them. The sample holds a few counts of this clonotype. The antigen is unknown. This chain connects TRBV11-2 to TRBJ1-2; D is unresolved. This receptor was obtained from a man aged 50-59 years who received an inactivated influenza vaccine. This sample comprised PBMCs from blood, obtained 5 days after vaccination. CDR3 sequence (DNA): TGTGCCAGCAGCGGGGAGAGCTATGGCTACACCTTC. It specifies CASSGESYGYTF.